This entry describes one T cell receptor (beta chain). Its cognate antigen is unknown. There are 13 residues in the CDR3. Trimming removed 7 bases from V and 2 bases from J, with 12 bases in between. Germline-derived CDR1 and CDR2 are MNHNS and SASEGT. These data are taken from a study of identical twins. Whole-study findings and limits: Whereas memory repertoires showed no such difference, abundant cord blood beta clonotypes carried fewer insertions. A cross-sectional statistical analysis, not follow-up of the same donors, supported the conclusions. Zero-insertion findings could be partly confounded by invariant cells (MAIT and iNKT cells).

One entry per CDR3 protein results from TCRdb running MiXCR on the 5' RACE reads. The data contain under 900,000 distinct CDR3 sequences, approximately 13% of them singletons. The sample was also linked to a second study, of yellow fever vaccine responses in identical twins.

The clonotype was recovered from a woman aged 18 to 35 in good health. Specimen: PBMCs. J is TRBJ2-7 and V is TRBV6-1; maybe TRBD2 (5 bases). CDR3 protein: CASTGGLTYEQYF. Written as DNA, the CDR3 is TGTGCCAGCACTGGCGGACTCACCTACGAGCAGTACTTC.